This record covers a single TCR beta chain. This record comes from a study of control samples from healthy donors and cancer patients. Clones were read by immunoSEQ multiplex PCR, and TCRdb kept only the in-frame ones, dropping some. The sample lists 150,000 to 200,000 clones, roughly 92% occurring once. V lost 0 bases and J 3 bases, leaving 16 bases between the germline ends. Germline V gene lookup returns CDR1 SGDLS and CDR2 YYNGEE. This CDR3 has 16 amino acids. The chain carries TRBV9 and TRBJ2-7; D gene ambiguous. This clonotype was obtained from a woman in her 30s in good health. Sequencing was done on a sample of blood. CDR3 protein: CASSVATGGDIYEQYF. CDR3 in DNA: TGTGCCAGCAGCGTAGCTACCGGTGGCGATATCTACGAGCAGTACTTC.